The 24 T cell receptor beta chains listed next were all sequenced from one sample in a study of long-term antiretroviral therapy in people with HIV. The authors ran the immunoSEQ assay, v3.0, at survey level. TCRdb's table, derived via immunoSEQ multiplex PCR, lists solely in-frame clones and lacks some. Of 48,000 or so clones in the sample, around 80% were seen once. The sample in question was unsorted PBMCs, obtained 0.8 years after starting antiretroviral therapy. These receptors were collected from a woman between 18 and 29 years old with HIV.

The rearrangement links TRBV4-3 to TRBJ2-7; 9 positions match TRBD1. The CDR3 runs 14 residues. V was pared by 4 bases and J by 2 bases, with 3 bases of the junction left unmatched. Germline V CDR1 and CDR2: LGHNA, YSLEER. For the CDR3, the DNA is TGCGCCAGCAGCCCAAGGACAGGGGCCTACGAGCAGTACTTC. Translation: CASSPRTGAYEQYF.

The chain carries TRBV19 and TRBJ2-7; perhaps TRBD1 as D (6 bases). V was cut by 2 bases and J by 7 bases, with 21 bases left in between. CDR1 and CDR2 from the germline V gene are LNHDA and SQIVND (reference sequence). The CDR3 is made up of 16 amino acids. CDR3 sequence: CASSIRPTGARREQYF. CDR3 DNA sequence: TGTGCCAGTAGTATACGTCCGACAGGCGCTAGAAGGGAGCAGTACTTC.

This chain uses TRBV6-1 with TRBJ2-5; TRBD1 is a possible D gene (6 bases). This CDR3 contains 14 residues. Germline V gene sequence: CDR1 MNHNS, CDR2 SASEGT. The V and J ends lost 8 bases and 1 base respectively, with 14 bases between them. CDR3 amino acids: CASALGQTQETQYF. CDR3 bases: TGTGCCAGCGCCCTTGGACAGACCCAAGAGACCCAGTACTTC.

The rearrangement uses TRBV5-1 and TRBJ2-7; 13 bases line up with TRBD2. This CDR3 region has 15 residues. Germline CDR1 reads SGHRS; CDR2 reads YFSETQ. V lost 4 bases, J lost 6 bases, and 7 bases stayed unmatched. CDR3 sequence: CASSALAGGFGEQYF. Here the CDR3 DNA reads TGCGCCAGCAGCGCACTAGCGGGAGGGTTTGGCGAGCAGTACTTC.

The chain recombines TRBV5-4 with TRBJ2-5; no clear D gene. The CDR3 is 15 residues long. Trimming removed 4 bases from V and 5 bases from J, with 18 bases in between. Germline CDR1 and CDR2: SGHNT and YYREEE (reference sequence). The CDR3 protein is CASSPKVWQRETQYF. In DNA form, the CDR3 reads TGTGCCAGCAGCCCGAAGGTCTGGCAGAGGGAGACCCAGTACTTC.

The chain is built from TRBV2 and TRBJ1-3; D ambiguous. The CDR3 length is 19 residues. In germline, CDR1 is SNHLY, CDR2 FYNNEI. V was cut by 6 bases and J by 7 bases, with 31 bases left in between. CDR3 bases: TGTGCCAGCAGGCCCTTAGGCAGGTCTAATACCCCCAGTGGGAACACCATATATTTT. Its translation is CASRPLGRSNTPSGNTIYF. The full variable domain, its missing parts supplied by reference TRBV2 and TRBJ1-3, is EPEVTQTPSHQVTQMGQEVILRCVPISNHLYFYWYRQILGQKVEFLVSFYNNEISEKSEIFDDQFSVERPDGSNFTLKIRSTKLEDSAMYFCASRPLGRSNTPSGNTIYFGEGSWLTVV.

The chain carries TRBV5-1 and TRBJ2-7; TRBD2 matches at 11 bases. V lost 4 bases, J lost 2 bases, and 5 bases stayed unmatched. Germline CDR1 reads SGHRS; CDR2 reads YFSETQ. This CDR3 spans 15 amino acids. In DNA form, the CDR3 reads TGCGCCAGCAGCCCATCGACTAGCGGGGCCTACGAGCAGTACTTC. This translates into CASSPSTSGAYEQYF.

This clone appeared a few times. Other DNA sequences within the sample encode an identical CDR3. The CDR3 DNA reads as TGTGCCAGCTCCCCAGGACAGGGGGCCTACGAGCAGTACTTC. This encodes CASSPGQGAYEQYF. The chain has TRBV18 and TRBJ2-7; 10 nucleotides line up with TRBD1. The CDR3 sequence is 14 residues long. Germline-derived CDR1 and CDR2 are KGHSH and LQKENI. The J segment lost 2 bases and the V segment lost 6 bases, leaving 4 bases of the junction unmatched.

CDR3 protein: CASSPQPLTWTGKDHQPQHF. The DNA of the CDR3 is TGTGCCAGCAGTCCCCAACCCCTTACGTGGACAGGGAAAGATCATCAGCCCCAGCATTTT. V usage is TRBV28 and J usage is TRBJ1-5; 8 nucleotides match TRBD1. This CDR3 contains 20 residues. Germline values: CDR1 MDHEN, CDR2 SYDVKM. With 5 bases clipped from V and 5 bases from J, the junction kept 23 bases outside the gene matches.

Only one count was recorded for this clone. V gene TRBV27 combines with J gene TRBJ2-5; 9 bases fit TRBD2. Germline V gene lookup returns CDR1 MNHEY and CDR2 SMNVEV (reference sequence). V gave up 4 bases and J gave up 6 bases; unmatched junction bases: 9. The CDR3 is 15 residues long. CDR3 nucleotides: TGTGCCAGCAGTTCTGGGGCGGGAGGGGTGCAGACCCAGTACTTC. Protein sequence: CASSSGAGGVQTQYF.

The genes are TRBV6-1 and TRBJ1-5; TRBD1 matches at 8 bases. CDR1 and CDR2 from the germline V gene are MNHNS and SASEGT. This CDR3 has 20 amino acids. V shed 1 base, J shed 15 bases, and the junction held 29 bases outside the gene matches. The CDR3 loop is CASSEVRTGLIKGPGALRHF. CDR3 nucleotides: TGTGCCAGCAGTGAAGTAAGGACAGGGTTAATCAAGGGACCGGGTGCCCTCCGGCATTTT.

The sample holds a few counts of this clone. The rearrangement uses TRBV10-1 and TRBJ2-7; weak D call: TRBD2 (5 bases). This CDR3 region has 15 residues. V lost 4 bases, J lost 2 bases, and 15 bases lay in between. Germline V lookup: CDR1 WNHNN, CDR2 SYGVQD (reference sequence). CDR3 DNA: TGCGCCAGCAGTGGAGTAGCGCCTCACACCTACGAGCAGTACTTC. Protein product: CASSGVAPHTYEQYF.

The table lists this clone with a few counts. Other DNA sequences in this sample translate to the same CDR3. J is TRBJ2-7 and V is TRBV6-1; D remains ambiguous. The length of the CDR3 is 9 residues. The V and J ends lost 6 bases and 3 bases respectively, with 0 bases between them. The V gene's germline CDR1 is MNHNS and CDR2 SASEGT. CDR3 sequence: CASSYEQYF. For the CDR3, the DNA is TGTGCCAGCAGCTACGAGCAGTACTTC.

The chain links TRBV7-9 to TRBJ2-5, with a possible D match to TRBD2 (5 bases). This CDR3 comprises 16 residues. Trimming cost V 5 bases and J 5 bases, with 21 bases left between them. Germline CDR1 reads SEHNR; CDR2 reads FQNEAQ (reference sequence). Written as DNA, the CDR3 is TGTGCCAGCAGCATCCTGTGGTTGGGAGTAGTTGAGACCCAGTACTTC. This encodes CASSILWLGVVETQYF.

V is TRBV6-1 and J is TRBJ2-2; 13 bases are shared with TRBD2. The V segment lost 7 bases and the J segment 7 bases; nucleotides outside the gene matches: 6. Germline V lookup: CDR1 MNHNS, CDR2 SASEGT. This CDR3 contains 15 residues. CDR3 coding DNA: TGTGCCAGCAAAGGACTAGCGGGAGTTCTCGGGGAGCTGTTTTTT. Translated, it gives CASKGLAGVLGELFF.

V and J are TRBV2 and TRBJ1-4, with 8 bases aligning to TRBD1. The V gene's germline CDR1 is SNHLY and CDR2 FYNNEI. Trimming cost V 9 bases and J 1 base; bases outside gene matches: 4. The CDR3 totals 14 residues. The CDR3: CARGTGVTNEKLFF. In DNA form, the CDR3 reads TGTGCCAGAGGGACAGGAGTAACTAATGAAAAACTGTTTTTT.

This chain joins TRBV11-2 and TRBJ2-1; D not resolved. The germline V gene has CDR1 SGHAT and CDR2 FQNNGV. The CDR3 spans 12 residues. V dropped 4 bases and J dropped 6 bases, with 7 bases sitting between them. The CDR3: CASSSQINEQFF. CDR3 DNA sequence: TGTGCCAGCAGCTCCCAAATCAATGAGCAGTTCTTC.

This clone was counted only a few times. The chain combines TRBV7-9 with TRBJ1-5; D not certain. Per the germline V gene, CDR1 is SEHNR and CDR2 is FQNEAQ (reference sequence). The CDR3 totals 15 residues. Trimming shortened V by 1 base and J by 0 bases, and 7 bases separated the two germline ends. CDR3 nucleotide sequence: TGTGCCAGCAGCTTAGACTCGGCTAGCAATCAGCCCCAGCATTTT. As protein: CASSLDSASNQPQHF.

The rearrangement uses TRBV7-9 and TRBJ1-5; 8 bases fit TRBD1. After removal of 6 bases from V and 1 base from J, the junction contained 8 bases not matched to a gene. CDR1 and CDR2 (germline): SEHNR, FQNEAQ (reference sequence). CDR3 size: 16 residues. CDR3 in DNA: TGTGCCAGCAGTTCGGAAGACAGGGGAAGCAATCAGCCCCAGCATTTT. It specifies CASSSEDRGSNQPQHF.

CDR3 bases: TGTGCCATCAGTTCAAGGACAGCTCACTACGAGCAGTACTTC. It yields the protein CAISSRTAHYEQYF. The chain employs TRBV10-3 and TRBJ2-7; a possible D gene is TRBD1 (6 bases). From germline, CDR1 is ENHRY and CDR2 SYGVKD. The length of the CDR3 is 14 residues. The V end lost 5 bases, the J end lost 3 bases, and 14 bases lay between the germline ends.

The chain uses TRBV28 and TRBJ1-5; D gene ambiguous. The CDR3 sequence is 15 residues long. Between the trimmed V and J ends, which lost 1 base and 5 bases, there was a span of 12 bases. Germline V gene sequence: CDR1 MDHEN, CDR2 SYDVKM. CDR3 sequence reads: CASSLSGQYYQPQHF. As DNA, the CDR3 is TGTGCCAGCAGTTTATCCGGGCAATATTATCAGCCCCAGCATTTT.

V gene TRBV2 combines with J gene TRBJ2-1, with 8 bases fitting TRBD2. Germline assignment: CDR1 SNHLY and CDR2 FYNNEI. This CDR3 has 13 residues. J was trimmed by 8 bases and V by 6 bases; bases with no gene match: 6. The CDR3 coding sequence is TGTGCCAGCAGCTACACTAGCGGCGATGAGCAGTTCTTC. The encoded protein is CASSYTSGDEQFF. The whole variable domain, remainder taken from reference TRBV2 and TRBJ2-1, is EPEVTQTPSHQVTQMGQEVILRCVPISNHLYFYWYRQILGQKVEFLVSFYNNEISEKSEIFDDQFSVERPDGSNFTLKIRSTKLEDSAMYFCASSYTSGDEQFFGPGTRLTVL.

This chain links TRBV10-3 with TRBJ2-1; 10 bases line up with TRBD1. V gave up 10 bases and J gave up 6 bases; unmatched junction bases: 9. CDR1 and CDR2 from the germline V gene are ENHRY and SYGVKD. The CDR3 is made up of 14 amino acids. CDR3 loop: CASTGTGDGNEQFF. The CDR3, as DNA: TGTGCCAGCACCGGGACAGGGGACGGCAATGAGCAGTTCTTC.

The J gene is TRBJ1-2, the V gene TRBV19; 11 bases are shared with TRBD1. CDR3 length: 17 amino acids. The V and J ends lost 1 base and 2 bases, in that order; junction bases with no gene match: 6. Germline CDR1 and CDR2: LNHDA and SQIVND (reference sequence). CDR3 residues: CASSIGTGGLLNYGYTF. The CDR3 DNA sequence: TGTGCCAGTAGTATAGGGACAGGGGGCCTCCTGAACTATGGCTACACCTTC.